This TCR beta chain is drawn from a study of T cells in Graves' hyperthyroidism and ophthalmopathy (dated 2019 in TCRdb). Turning to the overall study: Peripheral blood was sampled at the time of initial diagnosis, prior to any treatment. A discovery cohort of about a hundred patients, approximately 45 with Graves' ophthalmopathy and 55 to 60 with stable Graves' hyperthyroidism, was used to find distinguishing TCR V-J signatures. Prospective prediction of ophthalmopathy was tested in an independent validation cohort consisting of roughly 19 hyperthyroidism patients and some 16 patients who later progressed to ophthalmopathy. The 95 to 100 discovery patients were randomly split 7:3 into training and test sets. Thyroid tissue and blood T-cell repertoires from about six Graves' hyperthyroidism patients were also compared in the study. After sampling, hyperthyroidism patients received methimazole starting at 30 mg daily, and ophthalmopathy patients received high-dose intravenous methylprednisolone. The paper reports TCR Vbeta CDR3 sequencing of some 140 peripheral blood samples: some 41 ophthalmopathy, fewer than 85 hyperthyroidism and around 17 progressor patients.

What the research found in general, with its limitations: In validation, progression to ophthalmopathy was predicted by the model with roughly 71% sensitivity and roughly 76% specificity, a median of around 5.9 months before onset. Most expanded thyroid clonotypes (frequency above 0.001) were also found in blood, which suggests that blood repertoires may mirror thyroid immune responses. Sample size was not statistically predetermined, and investigators were not blinded to group allocation. Ophthalmopathy was separated from stable hyperthyroidism by a 13 V-J signature model, with approximately 85% sensitivity and about 81% specificity obtained in cross-validation and 80%/75% obtained in testing.

There are a few counts of this clonotype. This clone's antigen is unknown. It has no much larger one-base neighbor in the sample; base qualities were not kept. The CDR3 runs 16 amino acids, cysteine and phenylalanine included. Kept here is only the CDR3 DNA, which spans 48 bases and is read in frame from base 1. From a lookup of the germline V gene, CDR1 and CDR2 are LGHNA and YSLEER. V sheds 0 bases and J sheds 4 bases, leaving 16 bases between their ends. Moderately to severely active disease, a Clinical Activity Score of at least 3, a NOSPECS grade of at least 4, and a duration under 3 months were present in ophthalmopathy patients. The study excluded patients with uncontrolled infections, other autoimmune diseases, pregnancy or lactation. Diagnoses were established on the basis of clinical symptoms, serum thyroxine and TRAb, thyroid ultrasound, and orbital computed tomography. Ficoll-Paque density gradient centrifugation was used to isolate PBMCs from around 10 ml of fresh peripheral blood. Trizol reagent was used to extract total RNA, and RNA quality was then checked on an Agilent 2100 Bioanalyzer.

TCR beta CDR3 regions were amplified from RNA transcripts. For the first round of RT-PCR on the TCR CDR3, the HTBI primer set was used together with the Qiagen OneStep RT-PCR kit. The libraries were constructed in a second round of multiplex PCR and then size-selected and purified. Sequencing of the libraries was done on an Illumina HiSeq2000 using paired-end 100 bp reads. In the authors' own workflow: Raw data were processed with SOAPnuke, discarding reads with adapters, uncalled bases, mean Phred below 15, or no exact constant-primer or identifier match. COPE v1.2.5 was used to merge high-quality paired reads, and clonotypes were defined as unique nucleotide sequences. MiTCR v1.1 was used to align clonotypes to the IMGT TRBV, TRBD and TRBJ reference segments. Only V-J combinations with frequency above 0.0001, covering 99.2% of repertoires, were analysed. The TCS score was defined as F50 (clonal expansion) divided by E x V (chaos), with BLOSUM62-based TCRdist calculated between CDR3 peptides within each V-J. Welch's t-statistics and random forest reduced around 550 V-J features to 13, which were used in a naive Bayes classifier (R e1071). TCRdb trimmed the raw reads at Q25, called clones with MiXCR and kept productive beta chains. Merged by CDR3 protein, the rows form single entries marked with the most common genes and DNA. The authors' filters were not applied to this entry. This sample has some 500,000 distinct CDR3 sequences in its table, and about 16% of those were observed once. Less than 30% of the sample comes from the top ten.

The receptor's source is a woman between 25 and 40 years old with Graves' ophthalmopathy. The chain is assembled from TRBV4-3 and TRBJ2-7; the D segment could be TRBD1, given 6 matching bases. The sequencing input was blood. The DNA sequence is as follows: TGCGCCAGCAGCCAAGATCTAATGGGGGCACCGTACGAGCAGTACTTC. Its coded protein is CASSQDLMGAPYEQYF.